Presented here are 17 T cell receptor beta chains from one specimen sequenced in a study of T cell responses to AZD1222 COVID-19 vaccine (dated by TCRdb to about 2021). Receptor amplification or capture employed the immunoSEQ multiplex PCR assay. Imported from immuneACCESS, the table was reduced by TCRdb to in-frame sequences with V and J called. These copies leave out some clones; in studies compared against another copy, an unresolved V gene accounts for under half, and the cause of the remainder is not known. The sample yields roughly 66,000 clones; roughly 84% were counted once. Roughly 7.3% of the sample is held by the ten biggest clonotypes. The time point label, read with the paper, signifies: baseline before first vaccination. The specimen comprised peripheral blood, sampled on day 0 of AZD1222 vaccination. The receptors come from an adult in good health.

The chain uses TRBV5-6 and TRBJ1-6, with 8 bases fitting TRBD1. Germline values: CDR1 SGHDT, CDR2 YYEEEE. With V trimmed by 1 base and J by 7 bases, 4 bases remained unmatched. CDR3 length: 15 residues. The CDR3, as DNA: TGTGCCAGCAGCTTGAAGGACAGGGAAAATTCACCCCTCCACTTT. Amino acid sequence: CASSLKDRENSPLHF.

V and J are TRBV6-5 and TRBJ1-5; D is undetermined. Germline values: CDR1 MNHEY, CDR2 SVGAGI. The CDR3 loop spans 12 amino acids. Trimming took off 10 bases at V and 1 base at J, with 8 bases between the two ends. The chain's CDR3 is CATTESNQPQHF. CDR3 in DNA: TGTGCCACCACAGAGAGCAATCAGCCCCAGCATTTT.

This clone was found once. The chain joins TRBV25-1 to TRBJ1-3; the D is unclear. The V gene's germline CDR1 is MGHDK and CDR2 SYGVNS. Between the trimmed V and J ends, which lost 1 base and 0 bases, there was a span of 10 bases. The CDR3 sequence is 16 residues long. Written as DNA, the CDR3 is TGTGCCAGCAGTGAATCGGGCGGGAGCTCTGGAAACACCATATATTTT. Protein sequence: CASSESGGSSGNTIYF.

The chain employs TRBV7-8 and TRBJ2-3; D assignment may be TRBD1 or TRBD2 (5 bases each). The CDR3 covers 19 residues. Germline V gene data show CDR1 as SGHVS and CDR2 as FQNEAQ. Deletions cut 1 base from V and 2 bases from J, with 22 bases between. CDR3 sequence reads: CASSLDAGWGPTTTDTQYF. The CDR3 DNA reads TGTGCCAGCAGCTTAGATGCGGGCTGGGGACCCACCACCACAGATACGCAGTATTTT.

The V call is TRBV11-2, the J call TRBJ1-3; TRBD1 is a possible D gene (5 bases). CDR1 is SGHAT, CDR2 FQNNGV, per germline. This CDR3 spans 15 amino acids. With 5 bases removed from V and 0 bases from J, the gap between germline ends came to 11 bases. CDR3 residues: CASSVRGTSGNTIYF. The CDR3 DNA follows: TGTGCCAGCAGCGTGCGCGGGACCTCTGGAAACACCATATATTTT.

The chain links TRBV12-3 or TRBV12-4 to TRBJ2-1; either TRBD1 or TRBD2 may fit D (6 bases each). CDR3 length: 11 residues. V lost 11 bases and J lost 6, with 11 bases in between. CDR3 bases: TGTGCCGGGAAGGGGGGCAATGAGCAGTTCTTC. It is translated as CAGKGGNEQFF.

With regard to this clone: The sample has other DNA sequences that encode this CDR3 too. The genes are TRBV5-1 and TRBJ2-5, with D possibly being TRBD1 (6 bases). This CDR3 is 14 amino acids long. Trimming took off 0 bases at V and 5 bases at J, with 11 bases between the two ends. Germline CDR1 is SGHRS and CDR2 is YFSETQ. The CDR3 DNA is TGCGCCAGCAGCTTGGGGACAGCTGAGGAGACCCAGTACTTC. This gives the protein CASSLGTAEETQYF.

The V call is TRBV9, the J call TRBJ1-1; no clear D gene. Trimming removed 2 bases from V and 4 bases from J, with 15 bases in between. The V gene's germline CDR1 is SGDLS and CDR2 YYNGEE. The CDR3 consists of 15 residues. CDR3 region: CASSVEGSRFTEAFF. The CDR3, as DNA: TGTGCCAGCAGCGTCGAAGGGTCAAGATTCACTGAAGCTTTCTTT.

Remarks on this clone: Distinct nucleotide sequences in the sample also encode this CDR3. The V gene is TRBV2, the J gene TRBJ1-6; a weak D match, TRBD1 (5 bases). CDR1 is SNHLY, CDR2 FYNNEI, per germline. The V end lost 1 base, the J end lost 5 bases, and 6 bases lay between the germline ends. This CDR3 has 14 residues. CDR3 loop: CASSEVGDNSPLHF. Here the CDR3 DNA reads TGTGCCAGCAGTGAAGTAGGGGATAATTCACCCCTCCACTTT.

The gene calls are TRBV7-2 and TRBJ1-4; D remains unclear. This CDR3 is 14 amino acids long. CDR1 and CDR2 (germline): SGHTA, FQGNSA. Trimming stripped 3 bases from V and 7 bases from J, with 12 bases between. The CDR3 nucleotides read TGTGCCAGCAGCTTGGGGAAAGGAGGTGAAAAACTGTTTTTT. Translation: CASSLGKGGEKLFF. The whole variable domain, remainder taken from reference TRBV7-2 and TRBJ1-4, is GAGVSQSPSNKVTEKGKDVELRCDPISGHTALYWYRQSLGQGLEFLIYFQGNSAPDKSGLPSDRFSAERTGGSVSTLTIQRTQQEDSAVYLCASSLGKGGEKLFFGSGTQLSVL.

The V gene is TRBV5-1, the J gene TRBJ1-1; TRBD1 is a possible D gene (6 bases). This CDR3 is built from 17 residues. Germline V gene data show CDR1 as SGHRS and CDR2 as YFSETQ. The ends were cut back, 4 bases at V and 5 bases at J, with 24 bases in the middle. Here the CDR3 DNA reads TGCGCCAGCAGCGTCGCCGACAGGACCCCATCGGGGACTGAAGCTTTCTTT. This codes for CASSVADRTPSGTEAFF.

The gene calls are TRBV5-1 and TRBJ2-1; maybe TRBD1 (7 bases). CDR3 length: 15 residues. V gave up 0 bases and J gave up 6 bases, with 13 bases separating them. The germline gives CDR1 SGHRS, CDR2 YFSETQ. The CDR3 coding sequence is TGCGCCAGCAGCTTGGCCCGGGGGACAGTCAATGAGCAGTTCTTC. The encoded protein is CASSLARGTVNEQFF.

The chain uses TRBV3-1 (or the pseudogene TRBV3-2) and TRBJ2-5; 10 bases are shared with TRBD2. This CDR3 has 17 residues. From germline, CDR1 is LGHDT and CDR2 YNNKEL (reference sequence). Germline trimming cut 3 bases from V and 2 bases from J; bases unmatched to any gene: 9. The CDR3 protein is CASSHGPPSGGQETQYF. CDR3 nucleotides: TGTGCCAGCAGCCACGGCCCTCCTAGCGGGGGTCAAGAGACCCAGTACTTC.

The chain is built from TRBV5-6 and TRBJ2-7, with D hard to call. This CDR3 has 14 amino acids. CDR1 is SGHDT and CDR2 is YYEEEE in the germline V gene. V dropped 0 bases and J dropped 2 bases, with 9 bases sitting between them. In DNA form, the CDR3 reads TGTGCCAGCAGCTTGGCATGGGGAACCTACGAGCAGTACTTC. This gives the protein CASSLAWGTYEQYF.

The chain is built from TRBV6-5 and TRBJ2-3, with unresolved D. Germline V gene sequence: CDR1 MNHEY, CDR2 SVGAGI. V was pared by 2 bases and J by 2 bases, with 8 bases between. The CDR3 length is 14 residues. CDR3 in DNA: TGTGCCAGCAGTTACGGGGTAAACACAGATACGCAGTATTTT. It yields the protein CASSYGVNTDTQYF.

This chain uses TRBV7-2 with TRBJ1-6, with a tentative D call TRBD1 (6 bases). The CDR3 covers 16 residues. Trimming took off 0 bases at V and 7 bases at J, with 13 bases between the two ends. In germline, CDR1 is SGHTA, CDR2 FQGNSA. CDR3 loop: CASSLAPTGMNSPLHF. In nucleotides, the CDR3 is TGTGCCAGCAGCTTAGCCCCCACAGGGATGAATTCACCCCTCCACTTT.

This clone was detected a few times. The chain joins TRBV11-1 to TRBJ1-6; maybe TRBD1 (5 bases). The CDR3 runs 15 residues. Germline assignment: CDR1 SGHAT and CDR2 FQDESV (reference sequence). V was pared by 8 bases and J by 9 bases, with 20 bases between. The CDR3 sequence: CASSPPGDQGSPLHF. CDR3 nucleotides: TGTGCCAGCTCGCCCCCCGGGGACCAGGGTTCACCCCTCCACTTT.